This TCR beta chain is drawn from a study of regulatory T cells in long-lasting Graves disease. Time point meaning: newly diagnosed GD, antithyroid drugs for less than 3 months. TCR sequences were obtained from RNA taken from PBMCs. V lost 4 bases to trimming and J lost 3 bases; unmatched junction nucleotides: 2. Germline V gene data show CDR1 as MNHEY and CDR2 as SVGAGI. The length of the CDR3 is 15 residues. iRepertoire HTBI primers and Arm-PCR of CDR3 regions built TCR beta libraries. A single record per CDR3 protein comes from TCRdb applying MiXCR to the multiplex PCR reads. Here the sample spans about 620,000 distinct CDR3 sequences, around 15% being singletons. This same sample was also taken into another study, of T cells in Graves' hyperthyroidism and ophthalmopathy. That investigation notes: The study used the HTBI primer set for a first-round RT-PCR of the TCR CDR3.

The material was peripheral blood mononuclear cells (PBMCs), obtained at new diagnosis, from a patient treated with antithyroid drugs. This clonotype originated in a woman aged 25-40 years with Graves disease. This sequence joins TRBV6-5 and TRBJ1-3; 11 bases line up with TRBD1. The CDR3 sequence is CASSWTGGDGNTIYF. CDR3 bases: TGTGCCAGCAGTTGGACAGGGGGCGATGGAAACACCATATATTTT.